The rows below give T cell receptor beta chains drawn from one sample of a study of monozygotic twins with inflammatory bowel disease. No DNA is given; TCRdb re-called the 5' RACE reads and lists each CDR3 protein once. The table for this sample gives roughly 160,000 distinct CDR3 sequences. Sequenced: blood. These receptors originate from a human donor with ulcerative colitis or Crohn's disease, or a healthy co-twin of an affected twin (not recorded which). CDR3s include the opening cysteine and the closing phenylalanine or tryptophan.

CDR3	V	J
CASSSQQDRTDTQYF	TRBV28	TRBJ2-3
CAISVGGANYEQYF	TRBV10-3	TRBJ2-7
CASSSKGGAARETQYF	TRBV5-5	TRBJ2-5
CASSVGHLNTEAFF	TRBV9	TRBJ1-1
CASSPGRNTYEQYF	TRBV11-2	TRBJ2-7
CASSLASYGYTF	TRBV28	TRBJ1-2
CASSSRWGGLAGTYEQYF	TRBV11-3	TRBJ2-7
CASSHARTGSYYGYTF	TRBV3-1	TRBJ1-2
CSVELTHSYEQYF	TRBV20-1	TRBJ2-7
CASSLSATDREEAFF	TRBV12-3/TRBV12-4	TRBJ1-1
CASSQWEGGSQPQHF	TRBV4-2	TRBJ1-5
CASSERDRAYNEQFF	TRBV6-1	TRBJ2-1
CASSLEGRTTEAFF	TRBV5-1	TRBJ1-1
CASSTDSGNTIYF	TRBV7-2	TRBJ1-3
CSARDPYSMGTGYTQPQHF	TRBV20-1	TRBJ1-5
CASTGSFETQYF	TRBV12-3/TRBV12-4	TRBJ2-5
CATSRVPKGDTEAFF	TRBV15	TRBJ1-1